The present TCR beta chain was sequenced within a study of vaccination and CD4 T cells after COVID-19. Turning to the study itself: In culture, cells were exposed to overlapping spike peptides from SARS-CoV-2, HCoV-NL63, HCoV-OC43 and HCoV-229E.

Once obtained from cultured CD4+ T cells, the DNA was sequenced using the Oncomine TCR Beta short-read assay. MiXCR, applied by TCRdb to the PCR reads, yields one record per CDR3 protein. The profile shows 19,000 or so distinct CDR3 sequences, 40% to 55% of them singletons. Germline values: CDR1 SEHNR, CDR2 FQNEAQ (reference sequence). The V and J ends lost 2 bases and 5 bases respectively, with 15 bases between them. The CDR3 runs to 15 residues. General study points: Clonotypes reactive to SARS-CoV-2 had a median that went up from roughly 21 to 40, but not significantly. The researchers studied relatively few convalescent patients and omitted early post-infection timepoints.

Noted treatment: roughly nine-day PBMC culture with coronavirus spike peptide pools or control peptides (ViraFEST assay). Wells contained some 1.9 million PBMCs each, and these were cultured with about 10 IU/ml IL-2 and roughly 9.6 ug/ml peptide pools. About this clonotype: Its antigen remains unidentified.

This sequence originates from a human donor who had recovered from COVID-19. Sequencing was performed on CD4+ T cells from blood, cultured in vitro, taken after SARS-CoV-2 vaccination. This rearrangement joins TRBV7-9 to TRBJ1-2; D remains unclear. CDR3 in amino acids: CASSLIGNYPYGYTF. CDR3 nucleotide sequence: TGTGCCAGCAGCTTAATTGGCAACTACCCGTATGGCTACACCTTC.